This TCR beta chain emerged from a study of beta chain features in type 1 diabetes (dated by TCRdb to between 2017 and 2018). About the investigation overall: Mean age, gender distribution, total cell number and subset yield did not differ between patients and healthy donors. Across all samples, around 99 million sorted cells were examined, and cell number per subset correlated strongly with RNA yield. The study compared the TCRB repertoires of sorted circulating CD4+ T cell subsets in recently diagnosed type 1 diabetes patients with those in matched healthy donors. Regulatory and stem cell-like memory subsets were isolated from only 8 patients and about eight healthy donors, whereas naive and central memory subsets came from all 30 or so donors.

A distance of 18 bases separates the germline ends of V and J, which lose 2 bases and 8 bases respectively. The germline V gene gives CDR1 as LGHNA and CDR2 as YSLEER. Measured from the cysteine to the phenylalanine, the CDR3 is 15 residues long. Only CDR3 DNA remains: 45 bases, in frame from the first base. Results and caveats for the whole study, not just this receptor: Because cDNA rather than genomic DNA was sequenced, highly expressing activated cells could have been over-represented, although no difference in activation and CD3 levels was found between groups. The naive, central memory and regulatory TCRB repertoires appeared to resemble one another more closely among patients than among healthy donors. A moderate but significant shortening of TCRB CDR3 length was observed in type 1 diabetes patients in all four CD4+ subsets. At VDJ recombination sites, patients with type 1 diabetes made fewer insertions and deleted more nucleotides, a pattern implying thymic rearrangement abnormalities. Because the HLA sub-analyses included only small numbers of individuals, any influence of HLA type on TCRB rearrangement was left unresolved. Shorter templates might have been favored by PCR, but patient and control samples were amplified and corrected together, so both groups would have been affected equally by any skew.

On this clone: Its binding antigen is unknown. The input lacks base qualities; no much larger clone sits a single base away.

From each donor, a single peripheral blood sample of around 0.12 L on average was drawn into heparinised tubes. A BD FACSAria II and a panel including CD45RO, CCR7, CD25, CD127, CD95 and CD27 were used to sort naive, central memory, regulatory and stem cell-like memory CD4+ T cells. A purity above 95% was achieved for all sorted populations. PBMCs were isolated right away by Lymphoprep density gradient centrifugation and were stained directly, without culture. So that batch effects would be minimized, each experiment stained and sorted samples in pairs, pairing one healthy donor with one patient. The entire isolated RNA was reverse transcribed using the High Capacity cDNA Reverse Transcription Kit, and thus expressed TCRB transcripts were sequenced. Deep immunoSEQ sequencing was performed on naive, central memory and regulatory T cell samples, with an average of around 3.4 million total reads per sample. After sorted cells were lysed in RLT buffer, RNA was extracted with DNase-treated RNeasy Micro or Mini kits, with the choice depending on cell number. Each cell subset was processed separately to prevent cross-contamination, with patient and healthy donor samples processed together. Using the immunoSEQ multiplex PCR, TCRB sequences were amplified from cDNA into 87-bp fragments spanning the CDR3 region. Amplicons were sequenced on the Illumina HiSeq platform. On the study's bioinformatics: Synthetic template baselines were used to correct PCR bias computationally, reads within Hamming distance 2 were collapsed together, and singletons that could not be merged were discarded. Reads were aligned against IMGT so that V, D and J genes, CDR3 length and insertions or deletions at six rearrangement sites could be assigned. Within each subset, clonotype counts were normalized to sorted cell number, after which true diversity and Gini coefficients were computed with the tcR R package. The overlap coefficient, calculated on TCRB nucleotide sequences, was used to measure repertoire sharing. Out-of-frame TCRB sequences from naive cells were analyzed to stand in for the pre-selection repertoire. What TCRdb holds here is the immuneACCESS table cut down to in-frame rearrangements. Part of the clones is not present; checked against another copy, under half of the missing clones reflect an unresolved V gene, and the others are unexplained. V and J calls plus clone size are reproduced from that table; the DNA served to infer D and trimming. The sample profile shows more than 550,000 clones; over 13% of them were found once. The ten largest account for around 0.04% of the sample.

The specimen was naive CD4+ T cells from blood. The sample's cell subset or site label is to be understood as: true naive CD4+ T cells. The receptor's source is a man aged 18 to 29 with type 1 diabetes. The V and J genes are TRBV4-3 and TRBJ1-2; too little of a D gene remains to name it. The CDR3 protein is CASSQHSQGRWGYTF. The bases read TGCGCCAGCAGCCAACACTCCCAAGGAAGGTGGGGCTACACCTTC.